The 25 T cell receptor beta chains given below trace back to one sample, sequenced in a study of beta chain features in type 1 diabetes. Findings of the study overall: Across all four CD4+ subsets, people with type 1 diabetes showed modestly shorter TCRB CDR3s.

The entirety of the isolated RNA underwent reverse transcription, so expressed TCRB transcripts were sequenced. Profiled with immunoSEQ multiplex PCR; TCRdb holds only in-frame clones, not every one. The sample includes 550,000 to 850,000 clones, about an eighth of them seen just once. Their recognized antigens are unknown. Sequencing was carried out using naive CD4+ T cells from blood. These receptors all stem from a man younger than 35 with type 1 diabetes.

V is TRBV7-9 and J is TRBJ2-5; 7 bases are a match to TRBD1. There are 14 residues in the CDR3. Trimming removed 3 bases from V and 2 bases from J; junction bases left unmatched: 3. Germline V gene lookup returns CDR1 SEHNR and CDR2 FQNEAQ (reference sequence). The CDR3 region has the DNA TGTGCCAGCAGCTTTGGGGACAGACAAGAGACCCAGTACTTC. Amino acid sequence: CASSFGDRQETQYF.

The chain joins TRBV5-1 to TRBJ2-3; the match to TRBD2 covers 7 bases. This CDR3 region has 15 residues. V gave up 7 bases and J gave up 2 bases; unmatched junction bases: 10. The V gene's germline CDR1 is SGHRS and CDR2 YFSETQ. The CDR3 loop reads CASASRLADTDTQYF. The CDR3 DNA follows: TGCGCCAGCGCATCTCGGCTAGCGGACACAGATACGCAGTATTTT.

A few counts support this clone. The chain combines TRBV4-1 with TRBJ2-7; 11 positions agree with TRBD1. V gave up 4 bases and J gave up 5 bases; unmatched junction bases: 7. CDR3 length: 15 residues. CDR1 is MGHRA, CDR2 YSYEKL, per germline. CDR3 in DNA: TGCGCCAGCAGCCCAGGACAGGGGGCTGTGGACGAGCAGTACTTC. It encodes CASSPGQGAVDEQYF.

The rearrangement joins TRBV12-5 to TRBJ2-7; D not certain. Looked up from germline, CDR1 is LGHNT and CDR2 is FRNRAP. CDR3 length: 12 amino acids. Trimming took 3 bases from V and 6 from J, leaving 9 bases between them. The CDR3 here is CASGFGVAEQYF. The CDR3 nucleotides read TGTGCTAGTGGTTTTGGGGTAGCCGAGCAGTACTTC.

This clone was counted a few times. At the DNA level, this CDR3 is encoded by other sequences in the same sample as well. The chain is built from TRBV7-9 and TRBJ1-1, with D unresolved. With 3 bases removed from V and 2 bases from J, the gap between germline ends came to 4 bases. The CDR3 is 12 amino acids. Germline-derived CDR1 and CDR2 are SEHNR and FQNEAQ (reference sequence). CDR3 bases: TGTGCCAGCAGCTTCGGCAACACTGAAGCTTTCTTT. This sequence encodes CASSFGNTEAFF.

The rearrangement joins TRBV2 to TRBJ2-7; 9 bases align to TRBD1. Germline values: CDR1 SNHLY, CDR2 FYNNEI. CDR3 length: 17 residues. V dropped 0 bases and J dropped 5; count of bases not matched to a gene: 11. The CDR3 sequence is CASSEALYGTGFDEQYF. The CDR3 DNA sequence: TGTGCCAGCAGTGAAGCGCTCTACGGGACAGGGTTCGACGAGCAGTACTTC.

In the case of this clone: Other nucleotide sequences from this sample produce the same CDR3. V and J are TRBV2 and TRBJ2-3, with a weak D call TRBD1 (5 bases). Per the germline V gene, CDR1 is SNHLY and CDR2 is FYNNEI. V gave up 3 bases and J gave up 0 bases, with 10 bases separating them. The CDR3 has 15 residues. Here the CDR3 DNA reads TGTGCCAGCAGTGAGCAGGGATCTAGCACAGATACGCAGTATTTT. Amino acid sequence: CASSEQGSSTDTQYF. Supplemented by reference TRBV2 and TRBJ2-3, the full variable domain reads EPEVTQTPSHQVTQMGQEVILRCVPISNHLYFYWYRQILGQKVEFLVSFYNNEISEKSEIFDDQFSVERPDGSNFTLKIRSTKLEDSAMYFCASSEQGSSTDTQYFGPGTRLTVL.

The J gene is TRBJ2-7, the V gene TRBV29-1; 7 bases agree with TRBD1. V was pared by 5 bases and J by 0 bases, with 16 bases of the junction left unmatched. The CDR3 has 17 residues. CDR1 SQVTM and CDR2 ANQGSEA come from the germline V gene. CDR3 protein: CSVIPGQHLGPSYEQYF. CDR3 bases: TGCAGCGTTATCCCGGGACAGCACCTAGGGCCCTCCTACGAGCAGTACTTC.

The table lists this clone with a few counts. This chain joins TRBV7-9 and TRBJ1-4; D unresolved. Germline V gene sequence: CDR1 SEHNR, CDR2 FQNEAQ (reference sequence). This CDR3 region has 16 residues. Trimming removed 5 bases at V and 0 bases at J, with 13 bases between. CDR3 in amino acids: CASSPYWVATNEKLFF. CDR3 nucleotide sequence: TGTGCCAGCAGCCCTTACTGGGTTGCAACTAATGAAAAACTGTTTTTT.

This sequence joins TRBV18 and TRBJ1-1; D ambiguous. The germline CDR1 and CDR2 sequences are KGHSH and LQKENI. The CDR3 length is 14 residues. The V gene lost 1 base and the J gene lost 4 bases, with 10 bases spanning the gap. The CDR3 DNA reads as TGTGCCAGCTCACCACAGGGTTATGGCACTGAAGCTTTCTTT. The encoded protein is CASSPQGYGTEAFF.

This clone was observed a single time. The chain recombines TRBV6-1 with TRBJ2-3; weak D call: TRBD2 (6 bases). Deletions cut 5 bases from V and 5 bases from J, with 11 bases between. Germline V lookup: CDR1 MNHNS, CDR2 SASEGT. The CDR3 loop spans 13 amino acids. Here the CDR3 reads CASSNWGVDTQYF. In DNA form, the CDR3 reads TGTGCCAGCAGTAACTGGGGGGTAGATACGCAGTATTTT.

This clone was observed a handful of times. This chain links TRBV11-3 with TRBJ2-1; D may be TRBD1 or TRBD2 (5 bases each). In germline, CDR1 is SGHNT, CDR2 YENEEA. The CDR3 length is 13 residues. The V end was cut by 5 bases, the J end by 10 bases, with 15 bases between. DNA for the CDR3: TGTGCCAGCAGCCGTTCCAGGGACCAGGAGCAGTTCTTC. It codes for CASSRSRDQEQFF. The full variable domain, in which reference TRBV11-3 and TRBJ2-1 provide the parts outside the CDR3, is EAGVVQSPRYKIIEKKQPVAFWCNPISGHNTLYWYLQNLGQGPELLIRYENEEAVDDSQLPKDRFSAERLKGVDSTLKIQPAELGDSAVYLCASSRSRDQEQFFGPGTRLTVL.

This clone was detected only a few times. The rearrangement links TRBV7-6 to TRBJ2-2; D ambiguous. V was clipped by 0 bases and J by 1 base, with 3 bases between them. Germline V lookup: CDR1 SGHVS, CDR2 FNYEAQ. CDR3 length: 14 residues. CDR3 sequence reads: CASSLAENTGELFF. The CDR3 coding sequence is TGTGCCAGCAGCTTAGCCGAGAACACCGGGGAGCTGTTTTTT.

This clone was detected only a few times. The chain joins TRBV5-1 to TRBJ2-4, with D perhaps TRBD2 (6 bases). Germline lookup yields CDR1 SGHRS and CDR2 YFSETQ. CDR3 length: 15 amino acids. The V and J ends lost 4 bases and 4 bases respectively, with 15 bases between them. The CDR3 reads CASSGPSGEKNIQYF. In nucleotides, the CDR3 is TGCGCCAGCAGCGGGCCCTCGGGGGAGAAAAACATTCAGTACTTC.

The CDR3 coding sequence is TGTGCCAGTAGTATAGGAGCCACCAGCTCCTACAATGAGCAGTTCTTC. Translating gives CASSIGATSSYNEQFF. The V gene is TRBV19, the J gene TRBJ2-1; D not resolved. CDR1 LNHDA and CDR2 SQIVND come from the germline V gene (reference sequence). Trimming stripped 1 base from V and 0 bases from J, with 10 bases between. The CDR3 contains 16 residues.

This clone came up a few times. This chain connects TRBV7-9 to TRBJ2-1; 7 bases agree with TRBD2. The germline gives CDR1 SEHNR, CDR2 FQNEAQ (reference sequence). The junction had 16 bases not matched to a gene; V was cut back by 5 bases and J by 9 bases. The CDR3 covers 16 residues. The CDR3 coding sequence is TGTGCCAGCAGCCAGGGAGGGGACCCCGCCATTGGTGAGCAGTTCTTC. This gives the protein CASSQGGDPAIGEQFF.

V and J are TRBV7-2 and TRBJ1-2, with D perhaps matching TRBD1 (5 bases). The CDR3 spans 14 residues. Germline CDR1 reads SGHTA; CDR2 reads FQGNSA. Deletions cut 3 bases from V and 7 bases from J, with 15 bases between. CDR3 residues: CASSLGTSFGGYTF. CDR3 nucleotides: TGTGCCAGCAGCTTGGGGACGAGTTTCGGTGGCTACACCTTC.

CDR3 residues: CASSEETGYNQPQHF. In DNA, the CDR3 is TGTGCCAGCAGTGAGGAGACAGGATACAATCAGCCCCAGCATTTT. This chain uses TRBV2 with TRBJ1-5; the D gene is possibly TRBD1 (6 bases). With 3 bases removed from V and 3 bases from J, the gap between germline ends came to 12 bases. The CDR3 runs to 15 residues. Germline CDR1 reads SNHLY; CDR2 reads FYNNEI.

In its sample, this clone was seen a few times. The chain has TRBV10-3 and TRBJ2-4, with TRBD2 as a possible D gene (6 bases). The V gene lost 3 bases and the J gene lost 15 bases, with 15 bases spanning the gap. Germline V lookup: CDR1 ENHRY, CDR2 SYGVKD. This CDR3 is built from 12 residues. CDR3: CAISDSGSHGYF. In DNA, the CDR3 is TGTGCCATCAGTGATAGCGGTTCACATGGGTACTTC.

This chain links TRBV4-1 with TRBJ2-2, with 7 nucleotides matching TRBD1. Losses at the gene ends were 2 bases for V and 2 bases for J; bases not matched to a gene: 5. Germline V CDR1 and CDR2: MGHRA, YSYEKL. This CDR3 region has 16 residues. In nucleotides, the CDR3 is TGCGCCAGCAGCCAATTGGGACAGCTAAACACCGGGGAGCTGTTTTTT. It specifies CASSQLGQLNTGELFF.

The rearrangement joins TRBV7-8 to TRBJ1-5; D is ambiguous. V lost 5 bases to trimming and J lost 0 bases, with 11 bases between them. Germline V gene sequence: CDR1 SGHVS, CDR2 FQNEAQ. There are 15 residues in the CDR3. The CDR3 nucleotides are TGTGCCAGCAGCCCAGGCCGGGTTAGCAATCAGCCCCAGCATTTT. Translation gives CASSPGRVSNQPQHF.

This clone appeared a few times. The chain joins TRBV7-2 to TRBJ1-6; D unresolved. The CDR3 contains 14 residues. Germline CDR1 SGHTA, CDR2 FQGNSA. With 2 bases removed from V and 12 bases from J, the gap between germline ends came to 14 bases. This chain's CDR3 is CASSLMPTERPLHF. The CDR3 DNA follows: TGTGCCAGCAGCTTAATGCCGACGGAACGACCCCTCCACTTT. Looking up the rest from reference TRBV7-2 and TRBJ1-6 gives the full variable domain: GAGVSQSPSNKVTEKGKDVELRCDPISGHTALYWYRQSLGQGLEFLIYFQGNSAPDKSGLPSDRFSAERTGGSVSTLTIQRTQQEDSAVYLCASSLMPTERPLHFGNGTRLTVT.

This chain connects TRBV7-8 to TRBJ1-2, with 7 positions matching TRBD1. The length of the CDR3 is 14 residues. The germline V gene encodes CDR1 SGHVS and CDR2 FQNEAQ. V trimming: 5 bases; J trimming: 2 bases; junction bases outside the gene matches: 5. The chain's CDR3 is CASSGGQLNYGYTF. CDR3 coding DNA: TGTGCCAGCAGCGGGGGACAGCTAAACTATGGCTACACCTTC.

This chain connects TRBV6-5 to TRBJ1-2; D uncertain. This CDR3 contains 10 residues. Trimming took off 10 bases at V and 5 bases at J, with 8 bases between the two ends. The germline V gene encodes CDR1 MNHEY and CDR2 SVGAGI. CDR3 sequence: CATNKYGYTF. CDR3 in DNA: TGTGCCACCAACAAATATGGCTACACCTTC.

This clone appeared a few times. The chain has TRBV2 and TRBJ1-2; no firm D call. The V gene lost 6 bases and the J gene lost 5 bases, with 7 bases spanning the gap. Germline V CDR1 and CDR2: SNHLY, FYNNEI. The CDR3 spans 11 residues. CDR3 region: CASRETYGYTF. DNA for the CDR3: TGTGCCAGCAGGGAAACGTATGGCTACACCTTC. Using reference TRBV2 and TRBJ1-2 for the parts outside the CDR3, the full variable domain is EPEVTQTPSHQVTQMGQEVILRCVPISNHLYFYWYRQILGQKVEFLVSFYNNEISEKSEIFDDQFSVERPDGSNFTLKIRSTKLEDSAMYFCASRETYGYTFGSGTRLTVV.